These 4 T cell receptor beta chains originate from one sample sequenced in a study of siplizumab effects on memory and regulatory T cells. Assay: immunoSEQ multiplex PCR; the TCRdb copy retains only in-frame clones and omits some. The sample has about 97,000 clones, roughly 91% seen once. The sequencing input was non-Treg CD4+ T cells sorted from blood. The receptors were gathered from a human donor in good health.

This chain joins TRBV7-9 and TRBJ1-2; 9 nucleotides agree with TRBD1. The CDR3 covers 15 residues. CDR1 is SEHNR, CDR2 FQNEAQ, per germline (reference sequence). V gave up 3 bases and J gave up 4 bases; unmatched junction bases: 6. CDR3 region: CASSFKGQGVYGYTF. The CDR3 coding sequence is TGTGCCAGCAGCTTTAAGGGACAGGGAGTCTATGGCTACACCTTC.

The V gene is TRBV7-3, the J gene TRBJ1-1; D possibly corresponds to TRBD1 (6 bases). Germline V lookup: CDR1 SGHTA, CDR2 FQGTGA. V shed 2 bases and J shed 0 bases, with 13 bases lying between them. CDR3 length: 16 amino acids. As DNA, the CDR3 is TGTGCCAGCAGCTTATCAGGGGCCCTAATGAACACTGAAGCTTTCTTT. Its protein product is CASSLSGALMNTEAFF. Using reference TRBV7-3 and TRBJ1-1 for the parts outside the CDR3, the full variable domain is GAGVSQTPSNKVTEKGKYVELRCDPISGHTALYWYRQSLGQGPEFLIYFQGTGAADDSGLPNDRFFAVRPEGSVSTLKIQRTERGDSAVYLCASSLSGALMNTEAFFGQGTRLTVV.

The chain uses TRBV11-3 and TRBJ2-5; the D gene could be TRBD1 or TRBD2 (5 bases each). CDR3 length: 15 residues. Germline assignment: CDR1 SGHNT and CDR2 YENEEA. Deletions cut 1 base from V and 5 bases from J, with 14 bases between. Here the CDR3 DNA reads TGTGCCAGCAGCTTAGGGGGCGGGCTAAGGGAGACCCAGTACTTC. Its translation is CASSLGGGLRETQYF. Variable domain in full (rest from reference TRBV11-3 and TRBJ2-5): EAGVVQSPRYKIIEKKQPVAFWCNPISGHNTLYWYLQNLGQGPELLIRYENEEAVDDSQLPKDRFSAERLKGVDSTLKIQPAELGDSAVYLCASSLGGGLRETQYFGPGTRLLVL.

This clone was counted once. This chain links TRBV15 with TRBJ2-7; a weak D match, TRBD1 (5 bases). Germline CDR1 and CDR2: LNHNV and YYDKDF (reference sequence). The CDR3 loop spans 16 amino acids. V dropped 1 base and J dropped 0 bases, with 13 bases sitting between them. The CDR3 region has the DNA TGTGCCACCAGCAGAGCTACGACAGATTACTCCTACGAGCAGTACTTC. This encodes CATSRATTDYSYEQYF. The full variable domain, rest sourced from reference TRBV15 and TRBJ2-7, is DAMVIQNPRYQVTQFGKPVTLSCSQTLNHNVMYWYQQKSSQAPKLLFHYYDKDFNNEADTPDNFQSRRPNTSFCFLDIRSPGLGDTAMYLCATSRATTDYSYEQYFGPGTRLTVT.